This T cell receptor beta chain was documented in a study of blood T cell repertoires in COVID-19. Study-level background: Researchers got acute and convalescent COVID-19 samples from the United States, Italy and Spain. Sample material is recorded as cDNA or gDNA derived from T cells, B-cell-depleted T cells, or PBMCs.

Germline CDR1 reads MNHEY; CDR2 reads SVGAGI. J lost 2 bases, V lost 9 bases, and 5 bases had no gene match. There are 13 residues in the CDR3. A case of COVID-19 had been met by exposed participants within 2 weeks before study entry. In the original workflow: Reference gene primer amplification in the assay estimated nucleated cell counts. The data were produced by immunoSEQ multiplex PCR, yet TCRdb's version contains in-frame clones alone and is incomplete. From that table come the V and J calls and clone size; the DNA was used to work out D and trimming. The profile shows 140,000 to 150,000 clones, roughly 84% of them singletons.

The specimen sequenced was PBMCs or T cells enriched from blood (not recorded which). This clonotype originated in a woman aged 50 to 65 who had been exposed to COVID-19. The chain joins TRBV6-5 to TRBJ1-2; TRBD1 aligns across 8 bases. CDR3 DNA sequence: TGTGCCAGTAGGACAGGGATAAACTATGGCTACACCTTC. Translated, it gives CASRTGINYGYTF.